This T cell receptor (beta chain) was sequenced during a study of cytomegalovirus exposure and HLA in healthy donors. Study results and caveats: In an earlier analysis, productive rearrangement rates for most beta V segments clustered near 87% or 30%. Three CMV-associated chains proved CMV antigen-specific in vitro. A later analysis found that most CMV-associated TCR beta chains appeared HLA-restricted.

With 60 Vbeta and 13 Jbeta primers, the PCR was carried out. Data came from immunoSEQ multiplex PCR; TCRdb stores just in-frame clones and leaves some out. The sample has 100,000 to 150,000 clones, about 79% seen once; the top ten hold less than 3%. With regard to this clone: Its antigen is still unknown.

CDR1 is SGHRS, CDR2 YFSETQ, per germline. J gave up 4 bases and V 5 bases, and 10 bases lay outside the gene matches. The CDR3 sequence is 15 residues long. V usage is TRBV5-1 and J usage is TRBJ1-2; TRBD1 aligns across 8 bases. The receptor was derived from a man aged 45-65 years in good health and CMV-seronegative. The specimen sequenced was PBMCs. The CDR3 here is CASRQGDRLRYGYTF. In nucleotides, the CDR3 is TGCGCCAGCAGGCAGGGGGACAGGTTACGCTATGGCTACACCTTC.